Listed here are 22 T cell receptor beta chains from one sample, sequenced in a study of CD4 and CD8 cells across lung adenocarcinoma regions. TCRdb ran MiXCR on the PCR reads and lists one entry per CDR3 protein. Of nearly 7,000 distinct CDR3 sequences in the sample, roughly half are singletons; the top ten hold about 42%. Source material: CD8+ T cells from the center of a lung tumor. All receptors come from a male donor with lung adenocarcinoma. The CD4 and CD8 labels of this study may be unreliable.

V gene TRBV7-2 combines with J gene TRBJ2-2, with D perhaps matching TRBD1 (6 bases). V lost 1 base, J lost 0 bases, and 9 bases lay in between. There are 16 residues in the CDR3. Germline V CDR1 and CDR2: SGHTA, FQGNSA. The chain's CDR3 is CASSLGGQANTGELFF. The DNA of the CDR3 is TGTGCCAGCAGCTTAGGGGGACAAGCGAACACCGGGGAGCTGTTTTTT.

This clonotype was found a few times. The chain carries TRBV6-6 and TRBJ2-1; possibly TRBD1 or TRBD2 for D (5 bases each). The J call may be incorrect, as the DNA end agrees better with TRBJ2-7. CDR3 size: 17 residues. The V gene's germline CDR1 is MNHNY and CDR2 SVGAGI (reference sequence). The CDR3 protein is CASSYARFRQGPYEQYF. Written as DNA, the CDR3 is TGTGCCAGCAGTTACGCGCGGTTCCGGCAGGGACCCTACGAGCAGTACTTC.

This clonotype was detected many times. This sequence joins TRBV10-3 and TRBJ2-1; 8 nucleotides align to TRBD2. With V trimmed by 2 bases and J by 9 bases, 6 bases remained unmatched. Germline-derived CDR1 and CDR2 are ENHRY and SYGVKD. This CDR3 has 14 amino acids. In nucleotides, the CDR3 is TGTGCCATCAGTGAGGGGACTAGTTCTGGTGAGCAGTTCTTC. Translation: CAISEGTSSGEQFF.

This clonotype has only one observation. An end of the junction does not agree with germline; a read error may underlie this. The chain employs TRBV6-1 and TRBJ2-4, with D possibly TRBD2 on 5 matching bases. Germline CDR1 MNHNS, CDR2 SASEGT. This CDR3 region has 13 residues. CDR3 in amino acids: CATGLRAKDIQYF. CDR3 coding DNA: TGTGCCACGGGGTTGCGGGCCAAAGACATTCAGTACTTC.

Notes on this clonotype: One junction end disagrees with the germline gene, perhaps due to a read error. The rearrangement links TRBV6-1 to TRBJ2-4, with 9 bases identical to TRBD2. CDR1 and CDR2 from the germline V gene are MNHNS and SASEGT. The CDR3 sequence is 15 residues long. The CDR3 is CASREAGGSTDMQYF. CDR3 in DNA: TGTGCCAGCAGGGAGGCGGGGGGGAGCACAGACATGCAGTATTTC.

V and J are TRBV6-5 and TRBJ2-3, with 7 bases identical to TRBD1. J gave up 0 bases and V 4 bases, and 16 bases lay outside the gene matches. The germline gives CDR1 MNHEY, CDR2 SVGAGI. This CDR3 has 19 amino acids. In DNA form, the CDR3 reads TGTGCCAGCAGTTCTCTGACAGTCCCAGGGGGTCTTAGCACAGATACGCAGTATTTT. Protein: CASSSLTVPGGLSTDTQYF.

V usage is TRBV4-3 and J usage is TRBJ1-2; 7 bases match TRBD1. The CDR3 loop spans 13 amino acids. Germline-derived CDR1 and CDR2 are LGHNA and YSLEER. V lost 0 bases and J lost 7; bases outside the gene matches: 2. The chain's CDR3 is CASSQDWTGGYTF. The CDR3, as DNA: TGCGCCAGCAGCCAAGATTGGACAGGTGGCTACACCTTC.

The genes are TRBV6-1 and TRBJ1-4; D remains unclear. V was clipped by 6 bases and J by 2 bases, with 13 bases between them. The CDR3 is 15 residues long. The germline V gene has CDR1 MNHNS and CDR2 SASEGT. The chain's CDR3 is CASSSHVATNEKLFF. In DNA, the CDR3 is TGTGCCAGCAGCAGCCACGTTGCGACTAATGAAAAACTGTTTTTT.

There are a few counts of this clonotype. The rearrangement links TRBV6-2 or TRBV6-3 to TRBJ2-3, with no clear D. Germline V CDR1 and CDR2: MNHEY, SVGEGT. Trimming shortened V by 6 bases and J by 0 bases, and 16 bases separated the two germline ends. The CDR3 extends over 16 amino acids. For the CDR3, the DNA is TGTGCCAGCAGCCCTAGACGTCGACACAGCACAGATACGCAGTATTTT. Translated, it gives CASSPRRRHSTDTQYF.

The rearrangement uses TRBV11-2 and TRBJ2-3; D is unclear. Looked up from germline, CDR1 is SGHAT and CDR2 is FQNNGV. V was cut by 5 bases and J by 6 bases, with 15 bases left in between. The CDR3 is 14 amino acids. CDR3 region: CASSPTAGGDTQYF. The CDR3 bases are TGTGCCAGCAGCCCTACGGCAGGTGGGGATACGCAGTATTTT.

In its sample, this clonotype is medium-sized. The rearrangement uses TRBV12-3 or TRBV12-4 and TRBJ2-5; D is possibly TRBD2 (5 bases). Trimming stripped 6 bases from V and 9 bases from J, with 11 bases between. This CDR3 has 11 residues. CDR3 DNA sequence: TGTGCCAGCAGGGGGTCCGGGGCCCAGTACTTC. This gives the protein CASRGSGAQYF.

This chain joins TRBV7-2 and TRBJ2-1; TRBD2 matches 11 bases. The J call could be wrong; TRBJ2-5 is a better fit for the DNA end. Per germline, CDR1 SGHTA and CDR2 FQGNSA. This CDR3 has 17 amino acids. CDR3 coding DNA: TGTGCCAGCAGCGACGTAGCGGGAGGGCTTCAAGGAGAGACCCAGTACTTC. This gives the protein CASSDVAGGLQGETQYF.

This chain connects TRBV4-1 to TRBJ2-1; no clear D. The V and J ends lost 2 bases and 10 bases respectively, with 6 bases between them. Germline-derived CDR1 and CDR2 are MGHRA and YSYEKL. The length of the CDR3 is 11 residues. CDR3 bases: TGCGCCAGCAGCCAACGCCAGGAGCAGTTCTTC. Its translation is CASSQRQEQFF.

This clonotype was observed many times. This chain links TRBV11-2 with TRBJ2-1, with D tentatively TRBD2 (6 bases). The germline V gene has CDR1 SGHAT and CDR2 FQNNGV. V shed 5 bases and J shed 0 bases, with 23 bases lying between them. The length of the CDR3 is 19 residues. CDR3 coding DNA: TGTGCCAGCAGCAGTAGGTTAGCGGTAGGTGCTTACTCCTACAATGAGCAGTTCTTC. Translation gives CASSSRLAVGAYSYNEQFF.

The chain is built from TRBV10-3 and TRBJ2-3; the D call may be TRBD1 or TRBD2 (6 bases each). The CDR3 is 15 residues long. The V and J ends lost 6 bases and 9 bases respectively, with 22 bases between them. Looked up from germline, CDR1 is ENHRY and CDR2 is SYGVKD. This CDR3 reads CAIRPGVVSTGTQYF. CDR3 sequence (DNA): TGTGCCATCAGACCGGGGGTAGTGAGCACAGGGACGCAGTATTTT.

By sample share, this clonotype is medium-sized. V is TRBV6-1 and J is TRBJ2-3; tentatively, D is TRBD1 (6 bases). Germline CDR1 reads MNHNS; CDR2 reads SASEGT. The ends were cut back, 2 bases at V and 0 bases at J, with 9 bases in the middle. This CDR3 contains 15 residues. CDR3 nucleotides: TGTGCCAGCAGTGAACGACAGGAAAGCACAGATACGCAGTATTTT. Amino acid sequence: CASSERQESTDTQYF.

A word on this clonotype: One junction end disagrees with the germline gene, perhaps due to a read error. This chain connects TRBV5-4 to TRBJ2-3; 12 bases map to TRBD2. The germline V gene encodes CDR1 SGHNT and CDR2 YYREEE (reference sequence). The CDR3 consists of 15 residues. The CDR3 is CASRPSGRGGDAQYF. CDR3 nucleotide sequence: TGTGCCAGCAGACCTAGCGGGAGGGGCGGAGATGCGCAGTACTTT.

This clonotype was detected many times. The chain employs TRBV7-6 and TRBJ2-2; 12 nucleotides agree with TRBD2. The J segment lost 5 bases and the V segment lost 5 bases, leaving 6 bases of the junction unmatched. Germline V lookup: CDR1 SGHVS, CDR2 FNYEAQ. This CDR3 region has 16 residues. The chain's CDR3 is CASSPETSGSTGELFF. DNA for the CDR3: TGTGCCAGCAGCCCGGAGACTAGCGGGAGTACCGGGGAGCTGTTTTTT.

This sequence joins TRBV2 and TRBJ1-1; a weak D match, TRBD1 (5 bases). The V and J ends lost 3 bases and 5 bases respectively, with 10 bases between them. Germline CDR1 SNHLY, CDR2 FYNNEI. The CDR3 runs to 13 residues. The CDR3 nucleotides are TGTGCCAGCAGTGAGGTCCCAGGGACTGAAGCTTTCTTT. This gives the protein CASSEVPGTEAFF.

The chain recombines TRBV4-2 with TRBJ2-1; D possibly corresponds to TRBD2 (5 bases). TRBJ2-5 matches the DNA end more closely, so the J call is doubtful. The CDR3 is 15 residues long. Germline V gene data show CDR1 as LGHNA and CDR2 as YNFKEQ. The CDR3 DNA follows: TGTGCCAGCAGCCAAGACCATAACGGCGGGGAGACCCAGTACTTC. Protein: CASSQDHNGGETQYF.

J is TRBJ2-5 and V is TRBV6-4; 9 bases are shared with TRBD2. Germline V gives CDR1 MRHNA, CDR2 SNTAGT. The J segment lost 0 bases and the V segment lost 8 bases, leaving 10 bases of the junction unmatched. The CDR3 length is 16 residues. CDR3 bases: TGTGCCAGCGGGGACGGCGGGGGGGGTGACCAAGAGACCCAGTACTTC. This sequence encodes CASGDGGGGDQETQYF.

J is TRBJ2-2 and V is TRBV11-3; 11 nucleotides line up with TRBD2. Trimming at V came to 5 bases and at J to 5 bases, leaving 7 bases not matched to a gene. CDR1 is SGHNT and CDR2 is YENEEA in the germline V gene. There are 16 residues in the CDR3. CDR3 sequence reads: CASSAGLAVRTGELFF. DNA for the CDR3: TGTGCCAGCAGCGCGGGACTAGCGGTGCGGACCGGGGAGCTGTTTTTT. Looking up the rest from reference TRBV11-3 and TRBJ2-2 gives the full variable domain: EAGVVQSPRYKIIEKKQPVAFWCNPISGHNTLYWYLQNLGQGPELLIRYENEEAVDDSQLPKDRFSAERLKGVDSTLKIQPAELGDSAVYLCASSAGLAVRTGELFFGEGSRLTVL.